Listed below are T cell receptor beta chains from one sample, sequenced in a study of CD8+CD57+ T cells in acquired aplastic anemia. In TCRdb, the reads were re-called with MiXCR into one record per CDR3 protein. Among about 190,000 distinct CDR3 sequences listed, roughly half were seen once. The material sequenced was sorted CD4+, CD8+, or CD8+CD57+ T cells (not recorded which) from PBMCs. The receptors here all came from a human donor in good health, serving as a control. Both conserved end residues are part of each CDR3. The order of the fields is J gene, V gene, D gene, clone size, CDR3 protein, CDR3 DNA. The D gene is left open where the match is weak. Size is stated for part of the rows, as once, few or many counts, or as a class when the clone is expanded.

TRBJ2-1 | TRBV19 | . | . | CATSPGLYNEQFF | TGTGCCACCTCTCCAGGGCTGTACAATGAGCAGTTCTTC
TRBJ1-1 | TRBV6-1 | TRBD1 | many | CASSVTGGWAEAFF | TGTGCCAGCAGTGTCACAGGGGGCTGGGCTGAAGCTTTCTTT
TRBJ2-2 | TRBV10-3 | TRBD2 | . | CAIRERTSGNTGELFF | TGTGCCATCAGGGAGCGGACTAGCGGAAACACCGGGGAGCTGTTTTTT
TRBJ2-3 | TRBV4-3 | TRBD2 | many | CASSQDPRGGFTDTQYF | TGCGCCAGCAGCCAAGATCCACGGGGGGGCTTCACAGATACGCAGTATTTT
TRBJ1-4 | TRBV7-9 | TRBD1 | . | CASSLGTGGKEKLFF | TGTGCCAGCAGCCTTGGGACAGGGGGGAAGGAAAAACTGTTTTTT
TRBJ1-5 | TRBV7-8 | TRBD1 | many | CASSSHRDSYLPQHF | TGTGCCAGCAGCTCCCACCGGGACAGCTACTTGCCCCAGCATTTT
TRBJ1-2 | TRBV6-5 | TRBD1 | many | CASSYDWGQGARYGYTF | TGTGCCAGCAGTTACGACTGGGGACAGGGGGCGCGATATGGCTACACCTTC
TRBJ1-6 | TRBV24-1 | . | . | CASREQARHNGQNDSPLHF | TGTGCCAGCAGAGAACAAGCAAGGCATAATGGACAAAATGATTCACCCCTCCACTTT
TRBJ1-4 | TRBV19 | TRBD1 | . | CASSIGTGGEKLFF | TGTGCCAGTAGTATTGGGACAGGGGGCGAAAAACTGTTTTTT
TRBJ1-1 | TRBV7-9 | . | . | CASSLGFQLDRGTEAFF | TGTGCCAGCAGCTTAGGGTTCCAATTAGACCGGGGCACTGAAGCTTTCTTT
TRBJ1-5 | TRBV12-3/TRBV12-4 | . | . | CASSFKGGGETQHF | TGTGCCAGCAGTTTTAAGGGTGGCGGGGAGACCCAGCATTTT
TRBJ1-4 | TRBV15 | . | . | CATSRVPEKLFF | TGTGCCACCAGCAGAGTGCCCGAAAAACTGTTTTTT
TRBJ2-5 | TRBV20-1 | . | few | CSAQTTTGETQYF | TGCAGTGCCCAGACTACGACGGGGGAGACCCAGTACTTC
TRBJ1-2 | TRBV12-3/TRBV12-4 | TRBD1 | . | CASSPPGTGYGYTF | TGTGCCAGCAGCCCCCCCGGGACAGGCTATGGCTACACCTTC
TRBJ2-7 | TRBV5-1 | . | . | CASSQDRAPYEQYF | TGTGCCAGCAGCCAGGACAGAGCTCCCTACGAGCAGTACTTC
TRBJ2-4 | TRBV9 | TRBD1 | . | CASSGTGGENIQYF | TGTGCCAGCAGCGGGACAGGGGGCGAGAACATTCAGTACTTC